This TCR beta chain originates from a study of Ad26.COV2.S vaccination and SARS-CoV-2 variants. In the study overall: Enrollment placed the donor in the COV1001 Ad26.COV2.S trial arm. Into the muscle, Ad26.COV2.S was dosed once or twice, 56 days apart.

Treatment noted: over 15 received Ad26.COV2.S at low or high dose, single or two shots; about five received placebo; per-sample allocation not given. After the first vaccine or placebo injection, samples were drawn on day 63. At a Boston site, the person donating was an adult of 18-55 years. The vaccine antigen was prefusion-stabilized Wuhan SARS-CoV-2 spike. The CDR3 covers 17 residues. Trimming took 0 bases from V and 6 from J; bases not matched to a gene: 7. The germline gives CDR1 SGHNT, CDR2 YYREEE (reference sequence). Assay used: immunoSEQ multiplex PCR; TCRdb lists only in-frame clones, some missing. The sample contains fewer than 400,000 clones, around four fifths of which appear only once.

This specimen was peripheral blood, taken in a trial of Ad26.COV2.S vaccine versus placebo. This clonotype was obtained from a person aged 18-60 years who received the Ad26.COV2.S COVID-19 vaccine or a placebo. The chain uses TRBV5-4 and TRBJ2-1; 12 nucleotides line up with TRBD2. The CDR3 protein is CASSLARTSGESNEQFF. Written as DNA, the CDR3 is TGTGCCAGCAGCTTGGCCCGGACTAGCGGGGAGTCCAATGAGCAGTTCTTC.